The clone carrying this T cell receptor (beta chain) occurred a few times. The data were obtained in a study of shared clonotypes between healthy human individuals. The wider study: Donor composition was two women and a few men, aged 18 to 49.

Genomic DNA for unsorted samples, which was extracted with the QIAamp DNA Blood Mini kit, came from 99 million or so PBMCs. It was at deep level that the assay was run. The genomic DNA of each subset was split evenly across several immunoSEQ plates. Sequenced by immunoSEQ multiplex PCR; TCRdb stores in-frame clones only, minus some. This sample has a few hundred thousand clones; roughly 85% occur once, and the top ten carry 10% to 15%. The clonotype originates from a woman in her 40s in good health. Some clones in this sample may be carry-over from other donors' samples. Sequenced input: PBMCs.

CDR3 nucleotide sequence: TGTGCCAGCAGTTTCTTCGGACTAGCGGGGAAAAACAATGAGCAGTTCTTC. Translation gives CASSFFGLAGKNNEQFF. The genes are TRBV27 and TRBJ2-1, with TRBD2 matching over 12 bases. With V trimmed by 3 bases and J by 5 bases, 8 bases remained unmatched. Germline values: CDR1 MNHEY, CDR2 SMNVEV (reference sequence). The CDR3 length is 17 residues.